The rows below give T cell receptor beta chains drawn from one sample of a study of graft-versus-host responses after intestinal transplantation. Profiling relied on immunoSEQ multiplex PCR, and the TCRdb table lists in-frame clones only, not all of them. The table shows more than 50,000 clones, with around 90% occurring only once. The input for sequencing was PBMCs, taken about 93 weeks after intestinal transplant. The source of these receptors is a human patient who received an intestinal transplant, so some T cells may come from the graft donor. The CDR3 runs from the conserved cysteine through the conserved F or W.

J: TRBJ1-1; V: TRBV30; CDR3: CAWGRGNTEAFF
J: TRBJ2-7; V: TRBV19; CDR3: CASSSWDSSTYEQYF
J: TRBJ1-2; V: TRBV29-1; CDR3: CSVSGTPVSGYTF
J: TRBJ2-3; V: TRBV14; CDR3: CASSLFRADTQYF
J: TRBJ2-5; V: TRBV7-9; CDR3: CASSSPQRGKETQYF
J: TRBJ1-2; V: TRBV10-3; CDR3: CAGSGEYGYTF
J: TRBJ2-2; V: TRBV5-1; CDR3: CASKRTGNTGELFF
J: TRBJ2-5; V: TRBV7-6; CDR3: CASSFTDKETQYF
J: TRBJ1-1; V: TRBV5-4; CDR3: CASSVGMNTEAFF
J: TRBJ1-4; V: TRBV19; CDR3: CASNSATTNEKLFF
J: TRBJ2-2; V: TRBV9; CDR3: CASSVGPGTGDTGELFF
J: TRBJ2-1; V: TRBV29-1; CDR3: CSVVQAGVSSYNEQFF
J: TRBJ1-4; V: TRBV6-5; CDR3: CASRPGQVREKLFF
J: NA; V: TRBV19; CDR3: CASTMGTGNNYEQYF
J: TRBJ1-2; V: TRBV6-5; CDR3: CASSLDAMVGYGYTF
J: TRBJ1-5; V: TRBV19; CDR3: CASSIVYDRRYSNQPQHF
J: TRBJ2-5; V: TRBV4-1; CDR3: CASSHRLAGGSETQYF
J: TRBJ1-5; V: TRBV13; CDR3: CASSLRQSNQPQHF
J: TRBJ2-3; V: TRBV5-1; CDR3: CASSLSYTDTQYF
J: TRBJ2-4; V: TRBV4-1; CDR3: CASSQLRGGGNIQYF